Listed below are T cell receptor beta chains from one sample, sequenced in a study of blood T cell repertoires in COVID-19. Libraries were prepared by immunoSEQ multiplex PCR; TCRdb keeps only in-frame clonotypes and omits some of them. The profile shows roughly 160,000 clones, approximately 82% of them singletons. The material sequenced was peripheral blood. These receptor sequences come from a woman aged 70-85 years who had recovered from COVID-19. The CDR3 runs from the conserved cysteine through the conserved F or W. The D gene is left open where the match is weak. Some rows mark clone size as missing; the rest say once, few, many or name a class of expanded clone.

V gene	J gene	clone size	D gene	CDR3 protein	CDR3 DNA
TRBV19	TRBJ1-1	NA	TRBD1	CASINRGRIEAFF	TGTGCCAGTATAAACAGGGGCCGAATCGAAGCTTTCTTT
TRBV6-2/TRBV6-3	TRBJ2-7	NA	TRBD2	CASSPRTSGSTEQYF	TGTGCCAGCAGCCCCCGGACTAGCGGGAGTACCGAGCAGTACTTC
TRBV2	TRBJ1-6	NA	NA	CASSEAGWGNSPLHF	TGTGCCAGCAGTGAGGCAGGGTGGGGTAATTCACCCCTCCACTTT
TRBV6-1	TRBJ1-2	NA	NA	CASSEFGGTNYGYTF	TGTGCCAGCAGTGAATTCGGGGGGACAAACTATGGCTACACCTTC
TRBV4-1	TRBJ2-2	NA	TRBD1	CASSHRTGQGPLMGTGELFF	TGCGCCAGCAGCCACAGAACGGGACAGGGGCCCCTAATGGGCACCGGGGAGCTGTTTTTT
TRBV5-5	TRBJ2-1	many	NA	CASSLDGDSYNEQFF	TGTGCCAGCAGCTTGGACGGGGACTCCTACAATGAGCAGTTCTTC
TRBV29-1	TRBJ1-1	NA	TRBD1	CSVTGTGRSEAFF	TGCAGCGTCACCGGGACAGGGAGGTCTGAAGCTTTCTTT
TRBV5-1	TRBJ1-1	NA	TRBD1	CASSLTGTASEAFF	TGCGCCAGCAGCTTAACCGGGACAGCCTCTGAAGCTTTCTTT
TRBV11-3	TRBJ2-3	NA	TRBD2	CASSPRTSGSIPDTQYF	TGTGCCAGCAGCCCCCGGACTAGCGGGTCCATACCGGATACGCAGTATTTT
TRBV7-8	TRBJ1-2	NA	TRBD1	CASSSRWDRLNYGYTF	TGTGCCAGCAGCTCGCGGTGGGACAGGTTAAACTATGGCTACACCTTC
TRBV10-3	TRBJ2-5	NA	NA	CAISESSRGETQYF	TGTGCCATCAGTGAGTCTTCCAGGGGAGAGACCCAGTACTTC
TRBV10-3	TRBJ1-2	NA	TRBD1	CAISTPGQGSWGYTF	TGTGCCATCAGTACCCCGGGACAGGGGAGTTGGGGCTACACCTTC
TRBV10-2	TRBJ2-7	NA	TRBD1	CASSENRGAYEQYF	TGCGCCAGCAGTGAGAACAGGGGCGCCTACGAGCAGTACTTC
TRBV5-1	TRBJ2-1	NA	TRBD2	CASGLDTGGVNEQFF	TGCGCCAGCGGCCTGGATACGGGAGGTGTCAATGAGCAGTTCTTC
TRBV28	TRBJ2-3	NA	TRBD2	CASSNRLAGADTQYF	TGTGCCAGCAGCAACCGACTAGCGGGAGCAGATACGCAGTATTTT
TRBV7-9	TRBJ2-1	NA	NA	CASSLAGGRSYNEQFF	TGTGCCAGCAGCTTAGCGGGGGGACGCTCCTACAATGAGCAGTTCTTC
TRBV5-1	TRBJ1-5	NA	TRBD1	CASSLGTGDQPQHF	TGCGCCAGCAGCTTGGGGACAGGGGATCAGCCCCAGCATTTT
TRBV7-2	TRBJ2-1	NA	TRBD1	CASSPRRDRGFGNEQFF	TGTGCCAGCAGCCCGCGCCGGGACAGGGGATTTGGAAATGAGCAGTTCTTC
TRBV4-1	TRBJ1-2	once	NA	CASSQGPGGATHYGYTF	TGCGCCAGCAGCCAAGGCCCCGGGGGGGCGACGCACTATGGCTACACCTTC
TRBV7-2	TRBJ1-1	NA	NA	CASSAGGSNTEAFF	TGTGCCAGCAGCGCCGGGGGATCCAACACTGAAGCTTTCTTT
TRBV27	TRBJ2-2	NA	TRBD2	CASRGGLNTGELFF	TGTGCCAGCCGGGGGGGTCTCAACACCGGGGAGCTGTTTTTT
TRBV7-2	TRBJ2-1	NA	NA	CASSKGQRYNEQFF	TGTGCCAGCAGCAAAGGACAGCGCTACAATGAGCAGTTCTTC
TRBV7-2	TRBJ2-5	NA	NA	CASSFTSGETQYF	TGTGCCAGCAGCTTCACCAGCGGAGAGACCCAGTACTTC
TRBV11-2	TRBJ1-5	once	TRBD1	CASSLGGQRSNQPQHF	TGTGCCAGCAGCTTGGGGGGACAGCGTAGCAATCAGCCCCAGCATTTT
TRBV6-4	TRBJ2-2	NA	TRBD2	CATRRGKGTGELFF	TGTGCCACCAGGCGGGGGAAGGGCACCGGGGAGCTGTTTTTT